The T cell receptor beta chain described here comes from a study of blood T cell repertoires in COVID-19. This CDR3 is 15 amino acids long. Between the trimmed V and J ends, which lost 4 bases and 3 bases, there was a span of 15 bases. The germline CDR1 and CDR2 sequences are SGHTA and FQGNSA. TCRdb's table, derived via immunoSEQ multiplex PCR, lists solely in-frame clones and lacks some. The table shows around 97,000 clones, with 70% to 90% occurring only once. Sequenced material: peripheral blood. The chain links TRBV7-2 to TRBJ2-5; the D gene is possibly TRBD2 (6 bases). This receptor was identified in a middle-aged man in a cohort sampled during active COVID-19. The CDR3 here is CASSYHSGKEETQYF. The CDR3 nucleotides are TGTGCCAGCAGCTACCATAGCGGTAAGGAAGAGACCCAGTACTTC.